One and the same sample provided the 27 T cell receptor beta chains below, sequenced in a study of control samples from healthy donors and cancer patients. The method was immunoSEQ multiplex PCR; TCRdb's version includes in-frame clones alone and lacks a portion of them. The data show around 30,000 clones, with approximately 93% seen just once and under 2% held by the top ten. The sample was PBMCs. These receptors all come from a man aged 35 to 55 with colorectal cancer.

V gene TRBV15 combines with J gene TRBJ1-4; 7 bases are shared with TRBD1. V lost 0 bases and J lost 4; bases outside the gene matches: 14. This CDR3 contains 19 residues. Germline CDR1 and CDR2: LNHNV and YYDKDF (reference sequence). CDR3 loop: CATSRDRQGSNFINEKLFF. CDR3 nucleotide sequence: TGTGCCACCAGCAGAGATCGACAGGGTTCCAACTTTATTAATGAAAAACTGTTTTTT. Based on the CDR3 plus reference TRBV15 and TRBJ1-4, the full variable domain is DAMVIQNPRYQVTQFGKPVTLSCSQTLNHNVMYWYQQKSSQAPKLLFHYYDKDFNNEADTPDNFQSRRPNTSFCFLDIRSPGLGDTAMYLCATSRDRQGSNFINEKLFFGSGTQLSVL.

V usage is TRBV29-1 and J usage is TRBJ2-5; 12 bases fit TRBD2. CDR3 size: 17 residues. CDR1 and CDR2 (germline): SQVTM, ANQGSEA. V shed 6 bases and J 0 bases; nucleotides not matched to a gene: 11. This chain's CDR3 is CSVDGLAGPTYQETQYF. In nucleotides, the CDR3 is TGCAGCGTCGACGGACTAGCGGGGCCCACCTACCAAGAGACCCAGTACTTC. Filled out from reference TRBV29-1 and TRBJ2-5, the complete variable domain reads SAVISQKPSRDICQRGTSLTIQCQVDSQVTMMFWYRQQPGQSLTLIATANQGSEATYESGFVIDKFPISRPNLTFSTLTVSNMSPEDSSIYLCSVDGLAGPTYQETQYFGPGTRLLVL.

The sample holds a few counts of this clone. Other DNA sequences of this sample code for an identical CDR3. CDR3 loop: CASSDRGRTGELFF. In DNA form, the CDR3 reads TGTGCCAGCAGTGACAGGGGGCGCACCGGGGAGCTGTTTTTT. V usage is TRBV9 and J usage is TRBJ2-2, with TRBD1 matching over 10 bases. The length of the CDR3 is 14 residues. Germline CDR1 and CDR2: SGDLS and YYNGEE. The ends lost 5 bases at V and 4 bases at J; junction bases unmatched: 2.

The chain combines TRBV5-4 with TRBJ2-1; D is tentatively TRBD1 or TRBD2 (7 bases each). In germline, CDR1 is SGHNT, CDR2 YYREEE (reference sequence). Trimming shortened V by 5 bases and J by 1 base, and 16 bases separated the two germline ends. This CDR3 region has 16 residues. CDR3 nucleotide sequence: TGTGCCAGCAGTCCAGGGGGGGCCGTATCCTACAATGAGCAGTTCTTC. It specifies CASSPGGAVSYNEQFF.

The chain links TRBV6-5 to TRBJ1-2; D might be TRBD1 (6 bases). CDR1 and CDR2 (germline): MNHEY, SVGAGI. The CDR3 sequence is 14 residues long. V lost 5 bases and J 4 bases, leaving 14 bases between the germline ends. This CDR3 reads CASSTRDTGYGYTF. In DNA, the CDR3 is TGTGCCAGCAGTACCCGGGACACGGGCTATGGCTACACCTTC.

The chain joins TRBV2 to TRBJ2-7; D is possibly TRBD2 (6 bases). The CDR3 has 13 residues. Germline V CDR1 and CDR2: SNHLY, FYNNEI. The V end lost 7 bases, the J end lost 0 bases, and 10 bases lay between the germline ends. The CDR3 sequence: CASKPGLSYEQYF. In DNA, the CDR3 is TGTGCCAGCAAGCCGGGACTCTCCTACGAGCAGTACTTC.

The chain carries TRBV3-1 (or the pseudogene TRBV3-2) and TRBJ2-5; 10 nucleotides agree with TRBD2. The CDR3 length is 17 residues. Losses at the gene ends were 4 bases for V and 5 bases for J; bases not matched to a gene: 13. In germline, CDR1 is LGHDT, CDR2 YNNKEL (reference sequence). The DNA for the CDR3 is TGTGCCAGCAGCCGGGGAGCGGGGGGGATAACCGGGGAGACCCAGTACTTC. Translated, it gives CASSRGAGGITGETQYF.

The DNA for the CDR3 is TGTGCCAGCAGCCAAGATTCAAACACCATATATTTT. Its protein is CASSQDSNTIYF. This chain uses TRBV3-1 (or the pseudogene TRBV3-2) with TRBJ1-3; D gene ambiguous. The germline gives CDR1 LGHDT, CDR2 YNNKEL (reference sequence). The CDR3 extends over 12 amino acids. The V end lost 0 bases, the J end lost 6 bases, and 3 bases lay between the germline ends.

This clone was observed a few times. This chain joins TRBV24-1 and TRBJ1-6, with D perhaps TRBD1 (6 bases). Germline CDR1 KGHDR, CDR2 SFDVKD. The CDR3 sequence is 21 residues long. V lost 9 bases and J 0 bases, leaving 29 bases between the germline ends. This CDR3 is CATDSVRGVVRTSSYNSPLHF. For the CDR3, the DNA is TGTGCCACCGATTCCGTCAGGGGAGTGGTACGGACCAGCTCCTATAATTCACCCCTCCACTTT.

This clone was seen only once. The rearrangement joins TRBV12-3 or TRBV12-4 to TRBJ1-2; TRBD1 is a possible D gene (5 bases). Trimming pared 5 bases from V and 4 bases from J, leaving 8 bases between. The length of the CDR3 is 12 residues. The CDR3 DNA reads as TGTGCCAGCAGTGTGGGGGGCTATGGCTACACCTTC. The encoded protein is CASSVGGYGYTF.

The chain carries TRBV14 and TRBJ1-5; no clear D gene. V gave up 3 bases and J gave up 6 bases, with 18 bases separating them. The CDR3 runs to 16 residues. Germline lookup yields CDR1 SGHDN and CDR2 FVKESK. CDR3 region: CASSQTGPPEGQPQHF. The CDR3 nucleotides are TGTGCCAGCAGCCAGACCGGGCCCCCGGAGGGTCAGCCCCAGCATTTT.

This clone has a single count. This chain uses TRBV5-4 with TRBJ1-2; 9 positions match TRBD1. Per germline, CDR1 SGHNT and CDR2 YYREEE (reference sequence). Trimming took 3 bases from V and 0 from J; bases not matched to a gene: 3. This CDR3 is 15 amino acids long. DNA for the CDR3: TGTGCCAGCAGCTCCGGGACAGGGTCTAACTATGGCTACACCTTC. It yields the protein CASSSGTGSNYGYTF.

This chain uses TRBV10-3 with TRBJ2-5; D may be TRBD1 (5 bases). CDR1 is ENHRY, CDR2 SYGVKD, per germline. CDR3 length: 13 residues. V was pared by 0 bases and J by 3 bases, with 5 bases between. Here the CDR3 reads CAISESGEETQYF. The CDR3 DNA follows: TGTGCCATCAGTGAGTCAGGGGAAGAGACCCAGTACTTC.

The CDR3 coding sequence is TGTGCCAGCAGTCCGGGGTTCGAAGCTTTCTTT. Translated: CASSPGFEAFF. The chain has TRBV6-2 or TRBV6-3 and TRBJ1-1; D remains ambiguous. The germline CDR1 and CDR2 sequences are MNHEY and SVGEGT. The V end was cut by 5 bases, the J end by 8 bases, with 9 bases between. The CDR3 sequence is 11 residues long.

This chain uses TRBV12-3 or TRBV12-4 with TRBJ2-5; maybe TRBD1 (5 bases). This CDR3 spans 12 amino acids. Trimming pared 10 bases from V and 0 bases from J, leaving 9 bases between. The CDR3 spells CATTRDQETQYF. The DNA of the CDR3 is TGTGCCACAACCAGGGACCAAGAGACCCAGTACTTC.

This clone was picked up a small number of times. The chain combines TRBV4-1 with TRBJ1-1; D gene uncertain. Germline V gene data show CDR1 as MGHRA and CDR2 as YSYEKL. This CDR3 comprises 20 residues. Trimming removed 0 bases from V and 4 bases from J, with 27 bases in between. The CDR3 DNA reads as TGCGCCAGCAGCCAAGATCTGGCATCTAGACAATCGCTACAGAGCACTGAAGCTTTCTTT. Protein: CASSQDLASRQSLQSTEAFF.

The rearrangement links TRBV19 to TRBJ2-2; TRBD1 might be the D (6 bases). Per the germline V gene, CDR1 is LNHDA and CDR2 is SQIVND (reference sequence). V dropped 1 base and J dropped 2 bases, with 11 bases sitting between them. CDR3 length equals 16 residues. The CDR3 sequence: CASSIGGTLNTGELFF. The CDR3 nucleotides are TGTGCCAGTAGTATAGGAGGGACACTTAACACCGGGGAGCTGTTTTTT.

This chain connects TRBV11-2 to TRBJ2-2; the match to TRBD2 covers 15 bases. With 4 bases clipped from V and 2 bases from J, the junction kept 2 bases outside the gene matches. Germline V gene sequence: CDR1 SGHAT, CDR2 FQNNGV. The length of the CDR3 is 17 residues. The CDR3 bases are TGTGCCAGCAGCTGGGGACTAGCGGGGGGTAACACCGGGGAGCTGTTTTTT. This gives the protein CASSWGLAGGNTGELFF.

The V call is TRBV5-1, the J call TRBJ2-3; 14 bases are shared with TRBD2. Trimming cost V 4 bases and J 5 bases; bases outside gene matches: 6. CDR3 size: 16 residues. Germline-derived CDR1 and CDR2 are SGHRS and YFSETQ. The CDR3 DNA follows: TGCGCCAGCAGCCCCGGGACTAGCGGGAGATTAGATACGCAGTATTTT. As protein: CASSPGTSGRLDTQYF.

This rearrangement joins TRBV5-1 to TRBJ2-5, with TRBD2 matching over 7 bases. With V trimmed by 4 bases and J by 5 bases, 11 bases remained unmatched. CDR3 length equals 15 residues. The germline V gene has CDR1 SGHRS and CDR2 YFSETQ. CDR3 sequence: CASSGERGSRETQYF. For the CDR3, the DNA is TGCGCCAGCAGCGGTGAGCGGGGTAGCAGGGAGACCCAGTACTTC.

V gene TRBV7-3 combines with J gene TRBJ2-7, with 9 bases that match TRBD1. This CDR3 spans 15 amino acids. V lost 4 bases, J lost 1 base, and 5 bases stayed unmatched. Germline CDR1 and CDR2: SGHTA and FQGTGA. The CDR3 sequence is CASSSQGAPSYEQYF. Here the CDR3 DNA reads TGTGCCAGCAGCTCACAGGGGGCCCCGTCCTACGAGCAGTACTTC. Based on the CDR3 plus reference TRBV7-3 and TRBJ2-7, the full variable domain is GAGVSQTPSNKVTEKGKYVELRCDPISGHTALYWYRQSLGQGPEFLIYFQGTGAADDSGLPNDRFFAVRPEGSVSTLKIQRTERGDSAVYLCASSSQGAPSYEQYFGPGTRLTVT.

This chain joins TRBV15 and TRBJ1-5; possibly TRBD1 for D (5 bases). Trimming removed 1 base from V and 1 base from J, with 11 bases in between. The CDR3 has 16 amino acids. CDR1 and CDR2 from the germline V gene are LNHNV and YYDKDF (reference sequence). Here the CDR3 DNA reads TGTGCCACCAGCAGAGGGCCAGGGTCGAGCAATCAGCCCCAGCATTTT. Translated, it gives CATSRGPGSSNQPQHF.

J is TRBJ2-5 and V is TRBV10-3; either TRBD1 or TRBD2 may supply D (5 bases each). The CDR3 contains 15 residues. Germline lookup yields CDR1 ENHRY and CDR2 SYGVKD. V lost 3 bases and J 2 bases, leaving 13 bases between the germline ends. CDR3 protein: CAISDPGPPQETQYF. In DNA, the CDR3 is TGTGCCATCAGTGACCCGGGGCCACCACAAGAGACCCAGTACTTC.

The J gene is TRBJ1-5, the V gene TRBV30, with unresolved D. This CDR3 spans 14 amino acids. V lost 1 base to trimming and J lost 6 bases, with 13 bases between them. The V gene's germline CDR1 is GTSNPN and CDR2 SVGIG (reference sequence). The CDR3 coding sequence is TGTGCCTGGAGTGACTTACTCCCGGGTCAGCCCCAGCATTTT. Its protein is CAWSDLLPGQPQHF. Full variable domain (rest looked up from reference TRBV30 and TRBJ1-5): SQTIHQWPATLVQPVGSPLSLECTVEGTSNPNLYWYRQAAGRGLQLLFYSVGIGQISSEVPQNLSASRPQDRQFILSSKKLLLSDSGFYLCAWSDLLPGQPQHFGDGTRLSIL.

This CDR3 is CASSQVGRGETEAFF. CDR3 nucleotides: TGCGCCAGCAGCCAAGTCGGAAGGGGGGAGACTGAAGCTTTCTTT. This chain connects TRBV4-1 to TRBJ1-1; a possible D gene is TRBD1 (6 bases). CDR1 and CDR2 (germline): MGHRA, YSYEKL. The CDR3 has 15 residues. Trimming took 1 base from V and 5 from J, leaving 14 bases between them.

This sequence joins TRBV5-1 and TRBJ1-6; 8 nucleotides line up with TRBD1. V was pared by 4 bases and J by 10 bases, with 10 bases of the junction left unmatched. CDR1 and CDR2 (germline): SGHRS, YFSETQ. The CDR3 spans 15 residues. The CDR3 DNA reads TGCGCCAGCAGCCCTGGGGGCAGGGGGCACTCACCCCTCCACTTT. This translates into CASSPGGRGHSPLHF.

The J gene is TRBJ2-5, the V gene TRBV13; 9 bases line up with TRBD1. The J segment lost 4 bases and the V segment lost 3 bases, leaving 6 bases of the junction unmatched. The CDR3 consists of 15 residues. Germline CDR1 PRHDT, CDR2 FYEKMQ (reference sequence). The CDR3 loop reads CASSLGQGGRETQYF. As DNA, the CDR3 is TGTGCCAGCAGCTTGGGACAGGGTGGACGAGAGACCCAGTACTTC.